This T cell receptor beta chain was identified in a study of T cell repertoires in cytomegalovirus infection. As for the study in general: HLA-B-restricted CMV epitopes that are well studied, plus recently identified HLA-C-restricted ones, were used by the study. TCR beta signatures that were public indicated CMV infection and matching HLA type. Regarding the study as a whole: Dominating the ex vivo response were TCR beta clonotypes that were CMV-specific and HLA-C-restricted.

TCRdb reprocessed the reads with MiXCR, giving one entry per CDR3 protein. This table holds roughly 170,000 distinct CDR3 sequences, 20% to 25% found once. Comments on this clonotype: Its antigen remains unidentified.

The source is a human donor in good health (CMV status not recorded). Some clones in this sample may be carry-over from other donors' samples. Source: CD8+ T cells from cultured PBMCs, taken from culture after CMV antigen stimulation.

The CDR3 loop reads CASSWGGAGVYNEQFF. CDR3 sequence (DNA): TGTGCCAGCAGTTGGGGTGGGGCGGGGGTTTACAATGAGCAGTTCTTC. The genes are TRBV5-6 and TRBJ2-1, with 7 bases aligning to TRBD2. J lost 4 bases, V lost 5 bases, and 12 bases had no gene match. Germline V gene sequence: CDR1 SGHDT, CDR2 YYEEEE. This CDR3 is 16 amino acids long.